This TCR beta chain was observed in a study of cytomegalovirus exposure and HLA in healthy donors. Overall study results and limits: The study listed roughly 150 cytomegalovirus-associated TCR beta chains. While the bulk of TCR sequences proved rare, some public TCRs turned up in many donors. Within the approximately 110 validation repertoires, first-cohort TCR clusters tended to co-occur, according to a later analysis.

In germline, CDR1 is SGHRS, CDR2 YFSETQ. V lost 4 bases and J lost 7, with 23 bases in between. CDR3 size: 17 residues. Generated by immunoSEQ multiplex PCR, the TCRdb table keeps only in-frame clones and is missing some. The table records more than 150,000 clones, 88% of them present only once. This clone occurred once. The target antigen is unknown. This sequence joins TRBV5-1 and TRBJ2-2; D gene uncertain. This receptor was taken from a man aged 18 to 29 in good health and CMV-seronegative. The sequencing input was PBMCs. The DNA for the CDR3 is TGCGCCAGCAGCCCCCGGGTCGATTTGATGAGTATCGGGGAGCTGTTTTTT. It codes for CASSPRVDLMSIGELFF.